The 9 T cell receptor beta chains presented below share a single source sample, sequenced in a study of cytomegalovirus exposure and HLA in healthy donors. 60 Vbeta and 13 Jbeta primers were used in PCR. The protocol was immunoSEQ multiplex PCR, while the TCRdb copy is restricted to in-frame clones and leaves out a portion. The table lists 120,000 to 150,000 clones, with around 2.2% in the top ten. Sequences were obtained from PBMCs. These receptor sequences come from a woman between 18 and 29 years old in good health and CMV-seronegative.

The genes are TRBV7-9 and TRBJ2-7, with D perhaps TRBD1 (6 bases). The ends were cut back, 10 bases at V and 0 bases at J, with 16 bases in the middle. CDR3 length equals 14 residues. Germline V gene sequence: CDR1 SEHNR, CDR2 FQNEAQ (reference sequence). The CDR3 bases are TGTGCCACGACTGGACAGCCCAACTCCTACGAGCAGTACTTC. The encoded protein is CATTGQPNSYEQYF. The variable domain in full, with the rest retrieved from reference TRBV7-9 and TRBJ2-7, is DTGVSQNPRHKITKRGQNVTFRCDPISEHNRLYWYRQTLGQGPEFLTYFQNEAQLEKSRLLSDRFSAERPKGSFSTLEIQRTEQGDSAMYLCATTGQPNSYEQYFGPGTRLTVT.

The chain combines TRBV4-1 with TRBJ1-1; D is uncertain. Trimming stripped 0 bases from V and 1 base from J, with 3 bases between. The CDR3 is made up of 13 amino acids. Looked up from germline, CDR1 is MGHRA and CDR2 is YSYEKL. CDR3 residues: CASSQDRNTEAFF. As DNA, the CDR3 is TGCGCCAGCAGCCAAGACAGGAACACTGAAGCTTTCTTT.

This rearrangement joins TRBV5-6 to TRBJ1-2; 7 positions agree with TRBD1. The CDR3 contains 15 residues. Germline V gives CDR1 SGHDT, CDR2 YYEEEE. The J segment lost 3 bases and the V segment lost 3 bases, leaving 8 bases of the junction unmatched. The CDR3 DNA reads as TGTGCCAGCAGCTCTACAGGGGTGGGGGACTATGGCTACACCTTC. Translated: CASSSTGVGDYGYTF.

The chain employs TRBV5-5 and TRBJ1-2, with 7 bases that match TRBD1. The CDR3 is 16 residues long. Germline CDR1 SGHKS, CDR2 YYEKEE (reference sequence). V lost 2 bases to trimming and J lost 0 bases; unmatched junction nucleotides: 7. The CDR3 coding sequence is TGTGCCAGCAGCTTTCGGGACAGTGTAGCTAACTATGGCTACACCTTC. Protein sequence: CASSFRDSVANYGYTF.

The CDR3, as DNA: TGTGCCACCCAGTTCCCCACAGGGGGCACTGAAGCTTTCTTT. This sequence encodes CATQFPTGGTEAFF. The chain has TRBV6-5 and TRBJ1-1; 8 nucleotides agree with TRBD1. The CDR3 is 14 residues long. V trimming: 10 bases; J trimming: 4 bases; junction bases outside the gene matches: 11. Germline CDR1 is MNHEY and CDR2 is SVGAGI.

Of note for this clone: This same CDR3 is encoded by further DNA sequences in the sample. The rearrangement links TRBV6-6 to TRBJ1-1, with D possibly matching TRBD1 (6 bases). This CDR3 is 13 amino acids long. Deletions cut 10 bases from V and 3 bases from J, with 15 bases between. Germline CDR1 and CDR2: MNHNY and SVGAGI (reference sequence). CDR3 in DNA: TGTGCCACTTCTCCAGGGGCGTACACTGAAGCTTTCTTT. Its protein product is CATSPGAYTEAFF.

The gene calls are TRBV7-2 and TRBJ2-7; 7 bases fit TRBD1. This CDR3 has 14 amino acids. The V gene end was trimmed by 5 bases and the J gene end by 4 bases; junction bases not matched to a gene: 8. CDR1 and CDR2 (germline): SGHTA, FQGNSA. CDR3 in DNA: TGTGCCAGCAGCGCCCGACAGGGCTGGTACGAGCAGTACGTC. This translates into CASSARQGWYEQYV.

This rearrangement joins TRBV5-4 to TRBJ2-2; the match to TRBD2 covers 10 bases. The V and J ends lost 4 bases and 1 base, in that order; junction bases with no gene match: 4. Germline V gene data show CDR1 as SGHNT and CDR2 as YYREEE (reference sequence). CDR3 length equals 16 residues. The CDR3 protein is CASSGTSGMNTGELFF. CDR3 DNA: TGTGCCAGCAGCGGAACTAGCGGGATGAACACCGGGGAGCTGTTTTTT.

This chain joins TRBV25-1 and TRBJ2-7; possibly TRBD2 for D (6 bases). This CDR3 is 15 amino acids long. CDR1 and CDR2 (germline): MGHDK, SYGVNS. Trimming removed 8 bases at V and 7 bases at J, with 24 bases between. In DNA form, the CDR3 reads TGTGCCAGCCCTGGGGGTGGCGACCCCGGGGGAGAGCAGTACGTC. It codes for CASPGGGDPGGEQYV.